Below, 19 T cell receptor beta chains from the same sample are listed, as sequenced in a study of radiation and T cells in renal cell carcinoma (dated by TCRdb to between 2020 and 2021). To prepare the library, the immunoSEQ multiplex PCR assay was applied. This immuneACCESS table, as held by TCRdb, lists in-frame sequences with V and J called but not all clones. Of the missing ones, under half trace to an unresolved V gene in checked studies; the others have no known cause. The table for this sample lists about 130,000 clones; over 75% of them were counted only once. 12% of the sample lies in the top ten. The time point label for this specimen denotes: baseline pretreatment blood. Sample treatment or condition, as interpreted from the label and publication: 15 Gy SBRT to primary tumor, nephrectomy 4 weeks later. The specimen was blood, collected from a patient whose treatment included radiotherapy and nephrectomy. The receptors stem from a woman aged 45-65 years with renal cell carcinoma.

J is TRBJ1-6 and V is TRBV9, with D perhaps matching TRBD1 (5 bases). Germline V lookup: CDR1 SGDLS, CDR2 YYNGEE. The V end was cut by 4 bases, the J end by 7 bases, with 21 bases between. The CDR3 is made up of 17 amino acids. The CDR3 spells CASSLGLIPTQNSPLHF. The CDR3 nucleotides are TGTGCCAGCAGCCTGGGACTCATCCCGACGCAAAATTCACCCCTCCACTTT.

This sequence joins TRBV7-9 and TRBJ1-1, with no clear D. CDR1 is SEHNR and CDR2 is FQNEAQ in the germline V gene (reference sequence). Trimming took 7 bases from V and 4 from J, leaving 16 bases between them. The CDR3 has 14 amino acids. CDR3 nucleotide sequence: TGTGCCAGCACCCCAGGTGGGAGGACCACTGAAGCTTTCTTT. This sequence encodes CASTPGGRTTEAFF.

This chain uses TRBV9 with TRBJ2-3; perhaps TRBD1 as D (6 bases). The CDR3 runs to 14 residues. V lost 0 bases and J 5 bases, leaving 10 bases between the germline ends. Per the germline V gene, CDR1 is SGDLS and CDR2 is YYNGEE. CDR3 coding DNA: TGTGCCAGCAGCGTAGTGGGGGCCGTAGATACGCAGTATTTT. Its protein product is CASSVVGAVDTQYF.

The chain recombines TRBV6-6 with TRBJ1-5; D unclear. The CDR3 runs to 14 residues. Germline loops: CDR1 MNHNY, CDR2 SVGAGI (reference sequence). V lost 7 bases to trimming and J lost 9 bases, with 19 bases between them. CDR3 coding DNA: TGTGCCAGCACTTCTTCGGGCCTCTCTGCGCCCCAGCATTTT. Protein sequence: CASTSSGLSAPQHF.

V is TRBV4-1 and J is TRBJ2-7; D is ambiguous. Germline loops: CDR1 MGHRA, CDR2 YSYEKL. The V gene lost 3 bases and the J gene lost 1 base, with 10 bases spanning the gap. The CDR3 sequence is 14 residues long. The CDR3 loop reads CASSHPTRSYEQYF. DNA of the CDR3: TGCGCCAGCAGCCATCCGACTCGTTCCTACGAGCAGTACTTC.

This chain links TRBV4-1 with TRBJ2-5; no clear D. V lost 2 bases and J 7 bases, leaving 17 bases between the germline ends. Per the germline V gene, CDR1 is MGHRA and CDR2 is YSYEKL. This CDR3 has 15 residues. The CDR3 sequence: CASSQLLGGPGTQYF. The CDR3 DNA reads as TGCGCCAGCAGCCAATTACTGGGTGGCCCAGGGACCCAGTACTTC.

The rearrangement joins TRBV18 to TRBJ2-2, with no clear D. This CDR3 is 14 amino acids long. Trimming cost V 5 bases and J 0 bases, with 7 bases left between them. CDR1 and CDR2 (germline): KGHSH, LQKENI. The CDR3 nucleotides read TGTGCCAGCTCAGACCGCCCGAACACCGGGGAGCTGTTTTTT. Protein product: CASSDRPNTGELFF.

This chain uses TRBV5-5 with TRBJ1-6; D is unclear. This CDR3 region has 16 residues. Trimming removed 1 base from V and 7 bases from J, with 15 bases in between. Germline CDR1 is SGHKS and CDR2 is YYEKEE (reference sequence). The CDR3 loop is CASSLYGISGNSPLHF. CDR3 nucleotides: TGTGCCAGCAGCTTGTACGGTATCTCAGGCAATTCACCCCTCCACTTT.

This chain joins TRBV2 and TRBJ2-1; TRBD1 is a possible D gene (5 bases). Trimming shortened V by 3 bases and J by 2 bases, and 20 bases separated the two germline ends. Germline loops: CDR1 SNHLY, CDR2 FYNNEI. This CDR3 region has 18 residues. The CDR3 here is CASSDFLSGADTYNEQFF. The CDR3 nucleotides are TGTGCCAGCAGTGATTTTCTCAGTGGGGCAGACACCTACAATGAGCAGTTCTTC.

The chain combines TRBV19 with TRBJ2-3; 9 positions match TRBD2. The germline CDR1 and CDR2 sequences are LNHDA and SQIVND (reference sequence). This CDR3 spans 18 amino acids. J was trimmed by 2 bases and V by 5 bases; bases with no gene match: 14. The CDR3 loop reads CASSSHWERGAPTDTQYF. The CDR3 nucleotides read TGTGCCAGTAGTTCCCATTGGGAGCGGGGGGCACCCACAGATACGCAGTATTTT. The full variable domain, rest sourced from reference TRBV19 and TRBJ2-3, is DGGITQSPKYLFRKEGQNVTLSCEQNLNHDAMYWYRQDPGQGLRLIYYSQIVNDFQKGDIAEGYSVSREKKESFPLTVTSAQKNPTAFYLCASSSHWERGAPTDTQYFGPGTRLTVL.

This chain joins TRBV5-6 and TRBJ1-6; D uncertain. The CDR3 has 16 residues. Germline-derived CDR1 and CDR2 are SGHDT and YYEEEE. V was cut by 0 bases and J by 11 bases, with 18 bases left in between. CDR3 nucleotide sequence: TGTGCCAGCAGCTTGGCCCGTGGGGAAAACCCAACACCCCTCCACTTT. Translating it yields CASSLARGENPTPLHF.

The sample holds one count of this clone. CDR3 nucleotide sequence: TGTGCCAGCAGCTTACAGGGAACCGGGGAGCTGTTTTTT. Translated, it gives CASSLQGTGELFF. The chain links TRBV11-2 to TRBJ2-2; perhaps TRBD1 as D (5 bases). V shed 2 bases and J shed 5 bases, with 6 bases lying between them. Germline lookup yields CDR1 SGHAT and CDR2 FQNNGV. The CDR3 runs to 13 residues.

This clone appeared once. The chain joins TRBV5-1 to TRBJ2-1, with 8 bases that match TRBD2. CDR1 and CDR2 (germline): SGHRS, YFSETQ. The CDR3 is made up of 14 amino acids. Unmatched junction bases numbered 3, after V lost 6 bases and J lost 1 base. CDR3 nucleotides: TGCGCCAGCACTGGCGGGGGGTCCTACAATGAGCAGTTCTTC. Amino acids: CASTGGGSYNEQFF.

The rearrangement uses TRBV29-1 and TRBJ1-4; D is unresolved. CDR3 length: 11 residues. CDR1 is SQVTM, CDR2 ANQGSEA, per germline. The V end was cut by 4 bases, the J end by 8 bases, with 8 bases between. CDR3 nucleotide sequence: TGCAGCGTTGGGGTACAGGAAAAACTGTTTTTT. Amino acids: CSVGVQEKLFF.

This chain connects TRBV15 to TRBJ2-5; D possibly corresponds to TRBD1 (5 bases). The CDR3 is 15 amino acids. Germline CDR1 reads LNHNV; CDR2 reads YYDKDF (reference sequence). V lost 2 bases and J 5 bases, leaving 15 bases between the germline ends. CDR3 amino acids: CATSRYSGLEETQYF. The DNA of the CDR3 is TGTGCCACCAGCAGATATTCAGGGCTGGAGGAGACCCAGTACTTC.

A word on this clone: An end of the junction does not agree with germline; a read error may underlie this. The CDR3 DNA reads as TGCACCAGCAGCCAAGGGGGCGGGGGGTTCACAGATACGCAGTATTTT. Its translation is CTSSQGGGGFTDTQYF. The gene calls are TRBV4-1 and TRBJ2-3; D is perhaps TRBD2 (8 bases). The CDR3 has 16 residues. In germline, CDR1 is MGHRA, CDR2 YSYEKL.

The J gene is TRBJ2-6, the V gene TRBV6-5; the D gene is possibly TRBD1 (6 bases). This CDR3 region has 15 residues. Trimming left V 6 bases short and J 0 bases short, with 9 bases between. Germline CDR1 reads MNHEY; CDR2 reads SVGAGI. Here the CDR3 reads CASSYRDSGANVLTF. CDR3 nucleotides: TGTGCCAGCAGCTACAGGGACTCTGGGGCCAACGTCCTGACTTTC.

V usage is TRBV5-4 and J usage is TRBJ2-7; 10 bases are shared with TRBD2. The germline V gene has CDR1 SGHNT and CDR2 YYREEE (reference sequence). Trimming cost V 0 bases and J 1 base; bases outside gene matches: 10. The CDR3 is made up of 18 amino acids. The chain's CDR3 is CASSLGVRVAGGSYEQYF. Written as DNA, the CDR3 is TGTGCCAGCAGCTTGGGGGTGCGTGTAGCGGGGGGTTCCTACGAGCAGTACTTC.

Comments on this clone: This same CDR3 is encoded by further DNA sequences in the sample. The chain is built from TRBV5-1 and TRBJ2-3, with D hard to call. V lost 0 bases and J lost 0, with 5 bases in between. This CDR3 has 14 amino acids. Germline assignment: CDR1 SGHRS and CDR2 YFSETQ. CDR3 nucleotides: TGCGCCAGCAGCTTGGGACAAAGCACAGATACGCAGTATTTT. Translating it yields CASSLGQSTDTQYF.